This section outlines one T cell receptor (beta chain) sequence together with its context. Its antigen remains undetermined. No qualities accompany the bases; no much larger clone lies one base away. The sample belongs to a study of blood T cell repertoires in COVID-19 (dated by TCRdb to the early 2020s). About the investigation overall: The collaborator samples originated in the United States, Italy and Spain and spanned the acute and convalescent phases of COVID-19. The repertoires were released in a freely available public database intended as a resource for research on the immune response to SARS-CoV-2. Sample metadata almost always included a de-identified subject ID, COVID-19 status, age in years and sex. The material from the prospective study consisted of cDNA or gDNA derived from T cells, B-cell-depleted T cells, or PBMCs. The dataset comprised deeply sampled blood TCRbeta repertoires from subjects exposed to, actively infected with, or recovered from COVID-19. Samples were obtained from the ongoing ImmuneRACE study (first 160 participants) and from 1,200 or so subjects provided by 6 global collaborators. Where HLA class I and class II types were available, the types were taken from metadata supplied by the sample provider, not from assay-based typing.

Points the paper makes about the study in general: The amount of clinical and demographic metadata varied by source and participant and was provided uncurated.

TCRbeta CDR3 regions were amplified from genomic DNA using the immunoSEQ Assay, a bias-controlled multiplex PCR. For the original study's pipeline: Nucleated cell counts per sample were estimated from amplification of reference gene primers within the assay. To quantify the absolute abundance of each unique TCRbeta CDR3 rearrangement, sequence reads were collapsed and filtered. For each sample, productive Simpson clonality was calculated as the square root of Simpson's diversity index across productive rearrangements. Here the immuneACCESS table is served through TCRdb, limited to in-frame sequences with V and J called. Missing clones are a known gap in these copies; in checked studies unresolved V genes cover under half, and the rest lacks a known reason. D and trimming were read from the DNA, whereas the V and J calls and clone size are those reported in that table. Present in this sample are about 280,000 clones, roughly nine tenths of which were seen just once. The top ten hold about 5.5% of the sample.

CDR3 length: 14 amino acids, cysteine to phenylalanine. CDR3 DNA only is kept here, 42 bases in frame from base 1. V is shortened by 2 bases, J by 4 bases, and the region joining them spans 11 bases. The germline V gene provides CDR1 MNHEY and CDR2 SVGEGT. In the prospective study, participants were roughly 18 to 95 years old, resided in approximately 22 geographic areas of the United States, and were enrolled through a virtual design. In the prospective study, participants were assigned to cohorts based on the clinical history participants reported in a screening survey and a study questionnaire. Recovered participants in ImmuneRACE Cohort 3 were defined as having two consecutive negative NP/OP PCR tests, clearance from a healthcare professional, or resolution of symptoms. Mobile phlebotomists in the prospective study collected whole blood, serum and a nasopharyngeal or oropharyngeal swab from every participant. Over an approximately 2-month period, participants in the prospective study had the option of providing additional blood draws and questionnaires. Before DNA extraction, blood samples from the prospective study were shipped at room temperature or frozen.

The sequence was obtained from a woman between 35 and 50 years old who had recovered from COVID-19. The rearranged chain carries TRBV6-2 or TRBV6-3 and TRBJ2-5, with the D segment identity uncertain. The sequencing sample was made of PBMCs or T cells enriched from blood (not recorded which). The nucleotide sequence reads TGTGCCAGCAGTTACCCTCGTGAGGCAGAGACCCAGTACTTC. It codes for CASSYPREAETQYF.